These 26 T cell receptor beta chains share one sample of origin, sequenced in a study of shared clonotypes between healthy human individuals. Sequenced by immunoSEQ multiplex PCR; TCRdb stores in-frame clones only, minus some. The sample holds approximately 2,300,000 clones; approximately 90% are singletons and the top ten take 0.37%. Sequencing was carried out using naive CD4+ T cells from PBMCs. As for subset: CD45RA+ positively selected. The receptors derive from a man between 18 and 29 years old in good health. Some clones in this sample may be carry-over from other donors' samples.

This clone occurred once. The V and J genes are TRBV7-9 and TRBJ2-3, with no clear D. This CDR3 spans 13 amino acids. Germline loops: CDR1 SEHNR, CDR2 FQNEAQ (reference sequence). V was clipped by 5 bases and J by 2 bases, with 8 bases between them. In DNA form, the CDR3 reads TGTGCCAGCAGCCCTATAGCCACAGATACGCAGTATTTT. Its translation is CASSPIATDTQYF.

V and J are TRBV5-8 and TRBJ1-5, with no clear D. Trimming cost V 1 base and J 4 bases, with 3 bases left between them. Germline lookup yields CDR1 SGHTS and CDR2 YDEGEE. This CDR3 contains 12 residues. The CDR3 nucleotides read TGTGCCAGCAGCTTGTGGAATCAGCCCCAGCATTTT. Translation: CASSLWNQPQHF.

V is TRBV9 and J is TRBJ2-1, with 7 bases fitting TRBD2. The V gene end was trimmed by 4 bases and the J gene end by 8 bases; junction bases not matched to a gene: 12. Per the germline V gene, CDR1 is SGDLS and CDR2 is YYNGEE. This CDR3 spans 15 amino acids. As DNA, the CDR3 is TGTGCCAGCAGCATCCGGGACTACAGGACGGATGAGCAGTTCTTC. As protein: CASSIRDYRTDEQFF. Variable domain in full (rest from reference TRBV9 and TRBJ2-1): DSGVTQTPKHLITATGQRVTLRCSPRSGDLSVYWYQQSLDQGLQFLIQYYNGEERAKGNILERFSAQQFPDLHSELNLSSLELGDSALYFCASSIRDYRTDEQFFGPGTRLTVL.

The chain employs TRBV6-6 and TRBJ2-5, with 7 bases fitting TRBD1. Germline CDR1 reads MNHNY; CDR2 reads SVGAGI (reference sequence). The CDR3 is 14 residues long. V shed 6 bases and J 2 bases; nucleotides not matched to a gene: 6. The CDR3 bases are TGTGCCAGCAGGATGGGACAGATTCAAGAGACCCAGTACTTC. Translating gives CASRMGQIQETQYF.

V is TRBV5-6 and J is TRBJ1-2; 7 bases align to TRBD1. J lost 4 bases, V lost 4 bases, and 13 bases had no gene match. Germline V gene data show CDR1 as SGHDT and CDR2 as YYEEEE. The CDR3 sequence is 16 residues long. For the CDR3, the DNA is TGTGCCAGCAGCGAAACCGGGACAGCGATTTTCTATGGCTACACCTTC. This encodes CASSETGTAIFYGYTF.

This chain joins TRBV5-4 and TRBJ1-2, with a tentative D call TRBD1 (5 bases). V lost 0 bases, J lost 3 bases, and 12 bases lay in between. The CDR3 length is 15 residues. CDR1 is SGHNT, CDR2 YYREEE, per germline (reference sequence). CDR3 residues: CASSLAWGGDYGYTF. In nucleotides, the CDR3 is TGTGCCAGCAGCTTGGCCTGGGGAGGGGACTATGGCTACACCTTC.

This rearrangement joins TRBV27 to TRBJ2-7; 8 positions match TRBD1. V lost 5 bases and J lost 1; bases outside the gene matches: 13. CDR3 length: 17 amino acids. Germline V gives CDR1 MNHEY, CDR2 SMNVEV (reference sequence). CDR3 protein: CASSPYTGTGSSYEQYF. Here the CDR3 DNA reads TGTGCCAGCAGTCCGTATACCGGGACAGGTTCTTCCTACGAGCAGTACTTC.

This clone has a single count. The chain links TRBV27 to TRBJ2-2; D perhaps matches TRBD1 (5 bases). The CDR3 runs to 14 residues. Trimming shortened V by 3 bases and J by 5 bases, and 10 bases separated the two germline ends. Looked up from germline, CDR1 is MNHEY and CDR2 is SMNVEV (reference sequence). The CDR3 region is CASSFRGWTGELFF. The CDR3 DNA reads TGTGCCAGCAGTTTTAGGGGTTGGACCGGGGAGCTGTTTTTT.

V gene TRBV4-1 combines with J gene TRBJ2-4, with TRBD2 matching 13 bases. The J segment lost 0 bases and the V segment lost 1 base, leaving 3 bases of the junction unmatched. The CDR3 spans 18 residues. Germline CDR1 is MGHRA and CDR2 is YSYEKL. This CDR3 is CASSQGLAGGIAKNIQYF. DNA of the CDR3: TGCGCCAGCAGCCAAGGACTAGCGGGAGGAATAGCCAAAAACATTCAGTACTTC.

The rearrangement links TRBV4-1 to TRBJ2-3; D is possibly TRBD2 (6 bases). The germline V gene has CDR1 MGHRA and CDR2 YSYEKL. V was clipped by 7 bases and J by 4 bases, with 18 bases between them. This CDR3 comprises 15 residues. CDR3 sequence (DNA): TGCGCCAGCAAATCCCTAGCGTTCGCGGCAGATACGCAGTATTTT. This gives the protein CASKSLAFAADTQYF.

The rearrangement uses TRBV6-5 and TRBJ1-2; D remains unclear. Germline CDR1 MNHEY, CDR2 SVGAGI. CDR3 length: 15 amino acids. Trimming took 0 bases from V and 0 from J, leaving 8 bases between them. CDR3 bases: TGTGCCAGCAGTTACTCGAGACGAACTAACTATGGCTACACCTTC. It is translated as CASSYSRRTNYGYTF.

This chain connects TRBV7-2 to TRBJ1-4; TRBD1 matches 7 bases. Germline CDR1 SGHTA, CDR2 FQGNSA. The CDR3 runs to 13 residues. The J segment lost 6 bases and the V segment lost 5 bases, leaving 3 bases of the junction unmatched. For the CDR3, the DNA is TGTGCCAGCAGCCCAGGGGGGGATGAAAAACTGTTTTTT. Translated: CASSPGGDEKLFF.

The chain links TRBV7-9 to TRBJ1-5, with unresolved D. The CDR3 runs 12 residues. CDR1 SEHNR and CDR2 FQNEAQ come from the germline V gene (reference sequence). V lost 1 base and J lost 10, with 8 bases in between. CDR3 bases: TGTGCCAGCAGCTTAGGTTTAGCACCCCAGCATTTT. Amino acid sequence: CASSLGLAPQHF.

The V gene is TRBV10-2, the J gene TRBJ1-1; perhaps TRBD1 as D (5 bases). CDR3 length: 11 amino acids. CDR1 WSHSY and CDR2 SAAADI come from the germline V gene. The CDR3 loop reads CPHPGQTEAFF. CDR3 DNA sequence: TGCCCCCATCCGGGGCAAACTGAAGCTTTCTTT.

This chain links TRBV5-6 with TRBJ2-3; 9 bases match TRBD2. Germline values: CDR1 SGHDT, CDR2 YYEEEE. Trimming removed 0 bases from V and 3 bases from J; junction bases left unmatched: 8. This CDR3 has 17 residues. CDR3 residues: CASSLEGSGSGTDTQYF. In DNA form, the CDR3 reads TGTGCCAGCAGCTTGGAAGGTAGCGGGAGTGGTACAGATACGCAGTATTTT.

This clone was found a few times. This CDR3 is also generated by other DNA sequences in the sample. The chain joins TRBV6-5 to TRBJ2-3; no clear D gene. The CDR3 runs 13 residues. Germline lookup yields CDR1 MNHEY and CDR2 SVGAGI. Trimming removed 2 bases from V and 1 base from J, with 4 bases in between. The CDR3, as DNA: TGTGCCAGCAGTTACGACGGCACAGATACGCAGTATTTT. This codes for CASSYDGTDTQYF.

Comments on this clone: Distinct nucleotide sequences in the sample also encode this CDR3. This chain connects TRBV7-9 to TRBJ2-1, with unresolved D. Trimming left V 1 base short and J 6 bases short, with 4 bases between. CDR3 length: 12 amino acids. Germline V gene data show CDR1 as SEHNR and CDR2 as FQNEAQ (reference sequence). DNA of the CDR3: TGTGCCAGCAGCTTAGTGGGCAATGAGCAGTTCTTC. Its translation is CASSLVGNEQFF. Full variable domain (outside the CDR3, taken from reference TRBV7-9 and TRBJ2-1): DTGVSQNPRHKITKRGQNVTFRCDPISEHNRLYWYRQTLGQGPEFLTYFQNEAQLEKSRLLSDRFSAERPKGSFSTLEIQRTEQGDSAMYLCASSLVGNEQFFGPGTRLTVL.

The chain combines TRBV7-9 with TRBJ2-5; weak D call: TRBD2 (7 bases). CDR3 size: 14 residues. Germline CDR1 and CDR2: SEHNR and FQNEAQ (reference sequence). Between the trimmed V and J ends, which lost 5 bases and 5 bases, there was a span of 15 bases. CDR3 loop: CASSRGAGAETQYF. DNA of the CDR3: TGTGCCAGCAGCCGGGGGGCAGGGGCGGAGACCCAGTACTTC.

The chain links TRBV7-9 to TRBJ2-2, with 7 bases lining up with TRBD1. In germline, CDR1 is SEHNR, CDR2 FQNEAQ (reference sequence). CDR3 length equals 14 residues. The V segment lost 8 bases and the J segment 1 base; nucleotides outside the gene matches: 4. The CDR3 loop reads CASGTDMNTGELFF. The CDR3 region has the DNA TGTGCCAGCGGGACAGATATGAACACCGGGGAGCTGTTTTTT. Supplemented by reference TRBV7-9 and TRBJ2-2, the full variable domain reads DTGVSQNPRHKITKRGQNVTFRCDPISEHNRLYWYRQTLGQGPEFLTYFQNEAQLEKSRLLSDRFSAERPKGSFSTLEIQRTEQGDSAMYLCASGTDMNTGELFFGEGSRLTVL.

This sequence joins TRBV5-5 and TRBJ1-1; the D gene is possibly TRBD1 (6 bases). Germline V gene sequence: CDR1 SGHKS, CDR2 YYEKEE (reference sequence). The CDR3 is made up of 14 amino acids. Trimming left V 1 base short and J 1 base short, with 8 bases between. As DNA, the CDR3 is TGTGCCAGCAGCTTGTGGGGACAGAACACTGAAGCTTTCTTT. Translation: CASSLWGQNTEAFF.

This sequence joins TRBV27 and TRBJ1-2; D may be TRBD1 (5 bases). From germline, CDR1 is MNHEY and CDR2 SMNVEV (reference sequence). The CDR3 spans 14 residues. The V end lost 4 bases, the J end lost 8 bases, and 17 bases lay between the germline ends. The CDR3 region has the DNA TGTGCCAGCAGTTCGGCCGGGGCAGGTCACGGCTACACCTTC. It specifies CASSSAGAGHGYTF.

The chain couples TRBV11-2 to TRBJ2-5; TRBD1 is a possible D gene (6 bases). Trimming cost V 3 bases and J 1 base, with 9 bases left between them. The germline gives CDR1 SGHAT, CDR2 FQNNGV. This CDR3 contains 14 residues. CDR3 residues: CASSFTRGQETQYF. The CDR3 DNA is TGTGCCAGCAGCTTCACCAGGGGCCAAGAGACCCAGTACTTC.

In its sample, this clone was seen once. The V gene is TRBV7-8, the J gene TRBJ2-7; 7 bases are shared with TRBD1. The CDR3 is 12 amino acids. The V segment lost 4 bases and the J segment 4 bases; nucleotides outside the gene matches: 1. Germline V gives CDR1 SGHVS, CDR2 FQNEAQ. In nucleotides, the CDR3 is TGTGCCAGCAGCTCACAGGGGTACGAGCAGTACTTC. This gives the protein CASSSQGYEQYF. Full variable domain (outside the CDR3, taken from reference TRBV7-8 and TRBJ2-7): GAGVSQSPRYKVAKRGQDVALRCDPISGHVSLFWYQQALGQGPEFLTYFQNEAQLDKSGLPSDRFFAERPEGSVSTLKIQRTQQEDSAVYLCASSSQGYEQYFGPGTRLTVT.

This clone was counted once. The V call is TRBV5-1, the J call TRBJ2-1; the D gene is possibly TRBD2 (5 bases). Germline loops: CDR1 SGHRS, CDR2 YFSETQ. CDR3 length equals 15 residues. Trimming shortened V by 0 bases and J by 7 bases, and 14 bases separated the two germline ends. CDR3 protein: CASSLGGLALNEQFF. The CDR3 DNA is TGCGCCAGCAGCTTGGGGGGTCTAGCCCTAAATGAGCAGTTCTTC.

This rearrangement joins TRBV7-9 to TRBJ1-1, with D perhaps TRBD1 (5 bases). Germline V CDR1 and CDR2: SEHNR, FQNEAQ (reference sequence). V was shortened by 0 bases and J by 1 base, with 9 bases between the two germline ends. This CDR3 is 15 amino acids long. CDR3 loop: CASSLALGRNTEAFF. The CDR3 nucleotides are TGTGCCAGCAGCTTAGCGCTGGGGCGGAACACTGAAGCTTTCTTT.

Worth noting for this clone: Other nucleotide sequences from this sample produce the same CDR3. The chain uses TRBV5-1 and TRBJ2-7; no firm D call. The V and J ends lost 4 bases and 0 bases respectively, with 11 bases between them. The CDR3 is 14 amino acids. CDR1 and CDR2 (germline): SGHRS, YFSETQ. This CDR3 is CASSLGRNSYEQYF. In DNA, the CDR3 is TGCGCCAGCAGCCTTGGACGGAACTCCTACGAGCAGTACTTC.